This paragraph reports one T cell receptor beta chain. Its target is unknown. CDR1 and CDR2 (germline): MNHNS, SASEGT. Trimming cost V 9 bases and J 3 bases, with 15 bases left between them. This CDR3 comprises 13 residues. This sample was included in a study of T cells in Graves' hyperthyroidism and ophthalmopathy. Overall study findings and caveats: In the blood, most expanded thyroid clonotypes above 0.001 appeared as well.

Template material for amplifying TCR beta CDR3 regions consisted of RNA transcripts. Primed by the HTBI set, a first-round RT-PCR was run on the TCR CDR3. TCRdb reanalysed the multiplex PCR reads using MiXCR and keeps one entry per CDR3 protein. The sample consists of hundreds of thousands of distinct CDR3 sequences, around 21% of them appearing once. Orbital computed tomography and thyroid ultrasound, together with serum TRAb and thyroxine and clinical symptoms, were used for diagnoses. This TCR was sampled from a man between 25 and 39 years old with Graves' ophthalmopathy. The sequencing sample was made of blood. V gene TRBV6-1 combines with J gene TRBJ2-7; D may match TRBD1 or TRBD2 (5 bases each). The CDR3 here is CASSRGRNYEQYF. In DNA, the CDR3 is TGTGCCAGTAGCCGGGGCCGAAACTACGAGCAGTACTTC.